Below, 27 T cell receptor beta chains from the same sample are listed, as sequenced in a study of technical replicates of blood from several donors. TCRdb's copy holds only in-frame clones and misses some; the assay was immunoSEQ multiplex PCR. Found here are approximately 65,000 clones, around 86% of them singletons; the top ten hold under 6.5%. The source material was PBMCs. These receptors came from a human donor in good health. Some clones in this sample may be carry-over from other donors' samples.

This chain connects TRBV10-3 to TRBJ1-5; D unresolved. There are 12 residues in the CDR3. The germline gives CDR1 ENHRY, CDR2 SYGVKD. Between the trimmed V and J ends, which lost 5 bases and 1 base, there was a span of 3 bases. DNA for the CDR3: TGTGCCATCAGTCAGAGCAATCAGCCCCAGCATTTT. This sequence encodes CAISQSNQPQHF.

This chain connects TRBV6-6 to TRBJ2-4; 9 nucleotides align to TRBD1. J gave up 8 bases and V 2 bases, and 4 bases lay outside the gene matches. This CDR3 contains 14 residues. CDR1 and CDR2 (germline): MNHNY, SVGAGI (reference sequence). CDR3 sequence reads: CASSYVDRGDIQYF. CDR3 in DNA: TGTGCCAGCAGTTACGTAGACAGGGGGGACATTCAGTACTTC.

The gene calls are TRBV4-1 and TRBJ2-5; 10 bases fit TRBD1. The V gene's germline CDR1 is MGHRA and CDR2 YSYEKL. The CDR3 consists of 15 residues. V lost 1 base and J lost 7; bases outside the gene matches: 6. Here the CDR3 DNA reads TGCGCCAGCAGCCAAGTCGGGAGGGACAGGGGGACCCAGTACTTC. Amino acid sequence: CASSQVGRDRGTQYF.

This rearrangement joins TRBV7-2 to TRBJ1-6, with D tentatively TRBD1 (6 bases). With 1 base removed from V and 6 bases from J, the gap between germline ends came to 10 bases. CDR3 length: 15 amino acids. From germline, CDR1 is SGHTA and CDR2 FQGNSA. DNA of the CDR3: TGTGCCAGCAGCTTAGTTACAGGGACTAATTCACCCCTCCACTTT. It codes for CASSLVTGTNSPLHF.

In this sample, this clone turned up a few times. The chain recombines TRBV28 with TRBJ1-5; TRBD1 matches at 7 bases. The CDR3 is 15 amino acids. Germline CDR1 and CDR2: MDHEN and SYDVKM. V gave up 2 bases and J gave up 4 bases; unmatched junction bases: 5. CDR3 sequence reads: CASSLPTGTNQPQHF. CDR3 nucleotides: TGTGCCAGCAGTTTACCGACAGGGACAAATCAGCCCCAGCATTTT. The variable domain in full, with the rest retrieved from reference TRBV28 and TRBJ1-5, is DVKVTQSSRYLVKRTGEKVFLECVQDMDHENMFWYRQDPGLGLRLIYFSYDVKMKEKGDIPEGYSVSREKKERFSLILESASTNQTSMYLCASSLPTGTNQPQHFGDGTRLSIL.

This clone is large within its sample. The J gene is TRBJ1-2, the V gene TRBV13; D not certain. V was pared by 5 bases and J by 7 bases, with 23 bases between. There are 16 residues in the CDR3. Germline CDR1 PRHDT, CDR2 FYEKMQ (reference sequence). CDR3 DNA sequence: TGTGCCAGCAGCCCCAGACGGCTCGGGGAAGTAGCTGGCTACACCTTC. Encoded protein: CASSPRRLGEVAGYTF.

The rearrangement links TRBV30 to TRBJ1-1, with TRBD1 matching 8 bases. The J segment lost 2 bases and the V segment lost 8 bases, leaving 7 bases of the junction unmatched. The germline CDR1 and CDR2 sequences are GTSNPN and SVGIG (reference sequence). There are 13 residues in the CDR3. CDR3 protein: CARRGQANTEAFF. The CDR3 DNA reads TGTGCCCGAAGGGGACAGGCCAACACTGAAGCTTTCTTT.

This clone turned up a few times. This chain links TRBV10-3 with TRBJ2-3, with 12 nucleotides matching TRBD2. Per germline, CDR1 ENHRY and CDR2 SYGVKD. The V segment lost 2 bases and the J segment 6 bases; nucleotides outside the gene matches: 6. This CDR3 has 16 residues. CDR3 residues: CAISEGLAGGLDTQYF. Here the CDR3 DNA reads TGTGCCATCAGTGAGGGGCTAGCGGGAGGGCTGGATACGCAGTATTTT.

The chain combines TRBV5-6 with TRBJ1-4, with 9 bases identical to TRBD1. CDR1 and CDR2 from the germline V gene are SGHDT and YYEEEE. V was clipped by 1 base and J by 11 bases; unmatched bases: 6. The CDR3 spans 14 residues. The CDR3 DNA sequence: TGTGCCAGCAGCTTGTCCGGGACAGGGTGGAAACTGTTTTTT. This codes for CASSLSGTGWKLFF. The entire variable domain, with the rest obtained from reference TRBV5-6 and TRBJ1-4, is as follows: DAGVTQSPTHLIKTRGQQVTLRCSPKSGHDTVSWYQQALGQGPQFIFQYYEEEERQRGNFPDRFSGHQFPNYSSELNVNALLLGDSALYLCASSLSGTGWKLFFGSGTQLSVL.

The rearrangement joins TRBV19 to TRBJ2-7; 12 bases line up with TRBD2. CDR1 and CDR2 from the germline V gene are LNHDA and SQIVND (reference sequence). There are 15 residues in the CDR3. Germline trimming cut 3 bases from V and 1 base from J; bases unmatched to any gene: 1. The CDR3 loop reads CASSILAGGSYEQYF. Here the CDR3 DNA reads TGTGCCAGTAGTATCCTAGCGGGAGGGTCCTACGAGCAGTACTTC.

This chain connects TRBV7-8 to TRBJ2-7; a weak D match, TRBD1 (6 bases). CDR3 size: 15 residues. Trimming pared 5 bases from V and 2 bases from J, leaving 16 bases between. Germline lookup yields CDR1 SGHVS and CDR2 FQNEAQ. As DNA, the CDR3 is TGTGCCAGCAGCCATAACCCGACAGGAACCTACGAGCAGTACTTC. Residues: CASSHNPTGTYEQYF.

The genes are TRBV28 and TRBJ2-5; 15 bases map to TRBD2. The J segment lost 5 bases and the V segment lost 6 bases, leaving 7 bases of the junction unmatched. The CDR3 is 16 amino acids. Germline V gene sequence: CDR1 MDHEN, CDR2 SYDVKM. For the CDR3, the DNA is TGTGCCAGCAGCCCTGGACTAGCGGGGGGGCCGGAGACCCAGTACTTC. Its translation is CASSPGLAGGPETQYF.

V and J are TRBV6-1 and TRBJ2-3; TRBD2 aligns across 7 bases. In germline, CDR1 is MNHNS, CDR2 SASEGT. J lost 7 bases, V lost 7 bases, and 14 bases had no gene match. The length of the CDR3 is 15 residues. DNA of the CDR3: TGTGCCAGCACCATCCAGACTAGCTCGCCCCATACGCAGTATTTT. Amino acids: CASTIQTSSPHTQYF.

V gene TRBV6-5 combines with J gene TRBJ1-2; D not certain. Germline values: CDR1 MNHEY, CDR2 SVGAGI. The CDR3 spans 15 residues. V dropped 6 bases and J dropped 8 bases, with 22 bases sitting between them. The chain's CDR3 is CASSPGWEVRSGYTF. The CDR3 DNA reads as TGTGCCAGCAGCCCTGGGTGGGAGGTCCGATCGGGCTACACCTTC.

The rearrangement links TRBV4-1 to TRBJ1-5; TRBD1 matches 7 bases. The CDR3 spans 14 residues. CDR1 is MGHRA, CDR2 YSYEKL, per germline. After removal of 1 base from V and 5 bases from J, the junction contained 2 bases not matched to a gene. CDR3 coding DNA: TGCGCCAGCAGCCAAGCAGGGGGGTATCAGCCCCAGCATTTT. Protein product: CASSQAGGYQPQHF.

The J gene is TRBJ1-1, the V gene TRBV5-1; 8 positions match TRBD1. The CDR3 loop spans 15 amino acids. Germline lookup yields CDR1 SGHRS and CDR2 YFSETQ. V dropped 0 bases and J dropped 8; count of bases not matched to a gene: 9. The CDR3 DNA is TGCGCCAGCAGCTTGGGGACAGGGCTGAACGAGGAAGCTTTCTTT. Protein product: CASSLGTGLNEEAFF.

The chain couples TRBV13 to TRBJ2-5, with TRBD1 matching 7 bases. The CDR3 spans 16 residues. Unmatched junction bases numbered 9, after V lost 3 bases and J lost 2 bases. In germline, CDR1 is PRHDT, CDR2 FYEKMQ (reference sequence). CDR3 amino acids: CASSFPGQRGQETQYF. The CDR3 coding sequence is TGTGCCAGCAGCTTTCCGGGACAGCGAGGTCAAGAGACCCAGTACTTC.

The chain employs TRBV19 and TRBJ1-2, with unresolved D. Trimming cost V 7 bases and J 0 bases, with 9 bases left between them. Germline V gene lookup returns CDR1 LNHDA and CDR2 SQIVND (reference sequence). The CDR3 sequence is 13 residues long. The CDR3 sequence is CASTETTNYGYTF. Written as DNA, the CDR3 is TGTGCCAGTACCGAGACAACTAACTATGGCTACACCTTC.

The chain couples TRBV14 to TRBJ2-7; 13 bases map to TRBD2. The V and J ends lost 1 base and 3 bases, in that order; junction bases with no gene match: 3. This CDR3 is built from 16 residues. Germline CDR1 reads SGHDN; CDR2 reads FVKESK. The CDR3 loop is CASSQGLAGGIYEQYF. In DNA form, the CDR3 reads TGTGCCAGCAGCCAAGGACTAGCGGGAGGAATCTACGAGCAGTACTTC.

V gene TRBV7-2 combines with J gene TRBJ2-1; D possibly corresponds to TRBD1 (6 bases). Trimming pared 1 base from V and 5 bases from J, leaving 15 bases between. Germline lookup yields CDR1 SGHTA and CDR2 FQGNSA. The CDR3 spans 16 residues. The CDR3: CASSLGRGRQDNEQFF. DNA of the CDR3: TGTGCCAGCAGCTTAGGCAGGGGCAGGCAGGACAATGAGCAGTTCTTC.

The chain employs TRBV7-9 and TRBJ2-3, with D possibly being TRBD2 (5 bases). Deletions cut 3 bases from V and 1 base from J, with 11 bases between. Germline V gene lookup returns CDR1 SEHNR and CDR2 FQNEAQ (reference sequence). The CDR3 runs 15 residues. CDR3 amino acids: CASSFGAGRTDTQYF. The CDR3, as DNA: TGTGCCAGCAGCTTCGGCGCGGGCCGCACAGATACGCAGTATTTT.

This chain connects TRBV10-3 to TRBJ1-4; D perhaps matches TRBD1 (5 bases). The V and J ends lost 7 bases and 4 bases respectively, with 10 bases between them. The germline CDR1 and CDR2 sequences are ENHRY and SYGVKD. The CDR3 contains 13 residues. CDR3 region: CAITRTLNEKLFF. Here the CDR3 DNA reads TGTGCCATCACGCGGACACTTAATGAAAAACTGTTTTTT.

The chain couples TRBV11-3 to TRBJ2-3; the match to TRBD2 covers 7 bases. CDR3 length: 13 residues. Germline lookup yields CDR1 SGHNT and CDR2 YENEEA. J was trimmed by 1 base and V by 5 bases; bases with no gene match: 0. CDR3 nucleotides: TGTGCCAGCAGCGCGGGGGGCACAGATACGCAGTATTTT. Encoded protein: CASSAGGTDTQYF.

The chain's CDR3 is CASRMTGTNTEAFF. The CDR3 DNA reads TGTGCCAGCAGAATGACAGGGACGAACACTGAAGCTTTCTTT. The genes are TRBV6-5 and TRBJ1-1, with 7 nucleotides matching TRBD1. The CDR3 covers 14 residues. Germline loops: CDR1 MNHEY, CDR2 SVGAGI. V dropped 6 bases and J dropped 1; count of bases not matched to a gene: 5.

V gene TRBV19 combines with J gene TRBJ1-2; D is perhaps TRBD1 (5 bases). V lost 6 bases and J 6 bases, leaving 23 bases between the germline ends. Per the germline V gene, CDR1 is LNHDA and CDR2 is SQIVND (reference sequence). The CDR3 sequence is 16 residues long. The CDR3 sequence is CASSPGEGAGRHGYTF. Written as DNA, the CDR3 is TGTGCCAGTAGCCCCGGCGAAGGGGCAGGGAGGCATGGCTACACCTTC.

The chain has TRBV5-6 and TRBJ2-1; 9 nucleotides match TRBD2. With V trimmed by 3 bases and J by 10 bases, 11 bases remained unmatched. Looked up from germline, CDR1 is SGHDT and CDR2 is YYEEEE. CDR3 length: 15 residues. The CDR3, as DNA: TGTGCCAGCAGCTGGGGCGGGGGGGCCCCAGAAGAGCAGTTCTTC. Protein: CASSWGGGAPEEQFF.

This clone has only one observation. The genes are TRBV19 and TRBJ2-3; TRBD2 matches at 8 bases. From germline, CDR1 is LNHDA and CDR2 SQIVND (reference sequence). The CDR3 has 16 amino acids. V was pared by 4 bases and J by 3 bases, with 9 bases of the junction left unmatched. This chain's CDR3 is CASSRTTGLATDTQYF. The CDR3 nucleotides are TGTGCCAGTAGTAGAACAACCGGACTAGCTACAGATACGCAGTATTTT.